This T cell receptor beta chain derives from a study of cytomegalovirus exposure and HLA in healthy donors (dated by TCRdb to the late 2010s). As for the study more broadly: In an earlier analysis of roughly 590 of the donors, about 270 Gb of sequence data and 117 million unique TCR beta sequences from 150 million to 200 million T cells were reported. About 320 gigabases of sequencing data and approximately 84 million unique TCR sequences were included in an early release covering 550 to 650 HLA-typed donors. Of the 300 to 400 genotyped donors, over 70% fell in the genetic ancestry cluster associated with self-reported Caucasian donors. The aim of the study was to test whether cataloging public T cell receptors could identify signatures of past pathogen exposure. The study used immunosequencing to profile the T cell repertoires of around 600 subjects and linked those repertoires to cytomegalovirus serostatus. Along with the approximately 650-subject first cohort, a separate validation cohort of about 110 different subjects was used. High-throughput TCR immunosequencing, statistical association of individual TCRs with disease status, and machine learning were combined to predict cytomegalovirus infection status. In a later analysis, previously published TCR beta repertoires from 500 to 750 donors were re-analyzed and high-resolution HLA genotyping was added so that TCR occurrence patterns could be studied. Rather than using new phenotypic data, the later analysis identified candidate immune exposures from TCR beta sequences and from how often those sequences occurred across donors. An earlier analysis of about 620 of the donors applied high-throughput TCR beta sequencing to assess whether each TCR beta V gene segment acted as functional or pseudogenic. Donor age, sex, ethnicity and CMV serostatus were compiled alongside the repertoire data. A later genetic analysis took genome-wide SNP genotypes for about 65% of the 666 donors and used that subset as a discovery cohort. All discovery cohort repertoires had been generated using a single sequencing platform. HLA typing covered class I and class II loci at four-digit resolution. Typing coverage varied by locus: roughly 629-640 donors for A, B, C, DRB1 and DQB1; about 520 for DQA1; over 600 for DPA1; approximately 470 for DPB1. Four or five DR-DQ haplotypes were handled as single units for association and clustering because linkage in the cohort was strong. Across around 400 genotyped donors of the cohort, an average of approximately 240,000 unique TCR beta nucleotide sequences per donor were sequenced, and about a sixth of those sequences were non-productive.

The cohort consisted of hundreds of healthy bone marrow donors. At the time of sampling, all cohort members were nominally healthy, though unrecorded immune exposures were likely present. The donor was CMV seronegative and was included in the group of under 450 seronegative cohort members. A peripheral blood sample was provided by each donor, and peripheral blood mononuclear cells were used for TCR beta sequencing. Genomic DNA extraction from the blood cell samples was performed with the Qiagen DNeasy Blood Extraction Kit. As for this clone: No cognate antigen has been identified for it. Base quality data are lacking; no much larger clone is found one base away.

Taken from cysteine to phenylalanine, the CDR3 has 16 residues. The read is trimmed to its CDR3 DNA, 48 bases read in frame from base 1. Unmatched junction bases come to 12, with V trimmed by 5 bases and J by 7 bases. Per the germline V gene (reference sequence), MNHEY is the CDR1 and SMNVEV is the CDR2. The library relied on the immunoSEQ multiplex PCR assay. The multiplex PCR relied on a mix of 60 forward primers for TCR Vbeta segments and 13 reverse primers for TCR Jbeta segments. The CDR3 region of rearranged TCR beta genes was amplified from genomic DNA with a multiplex PCR assay. On the Illumina HiSeq System, the amplified TCR beta libraries were sequenced as 87-base-pair reads. On the study's bioinformatics: In a later analysis, tens of millions of unique TCR beta chains were counted across the 500 to 850 repertoires, and roughly 11 million of these chains were shared by at least two donors. To remove PCR and sequencing errors, raw reads were error-corrected and collapsed into unique sequences using a nearest-neighbor algorithm that merged closely related sequences. CDR3 sequences were aligned to IMGT reference sequences to assign V, D and J gene segments. Each retained sequence needed at least a six-nucleotide match to both a V gene segment and a J gene segment. Rearrangements were called productive when the CDR3 lacked stop codons and stayed in frame with V and J; all others were non-productive. Following IMGT convention, CDR3 was defined as the stretch from the second conserved V-encoded cysteine up to the conserved J-encoded phenylalanine. The earlier analysis of some 600 of the donors excluded sequences that lacked an unambiguous match to a single V gene segment. In an earlier analysis of around 590 of the donors, a V segment was called functional when productive rearrangements were above 56.7%, and segregating when the standard deviation between donors exceeded 5%. To diagnose cytomegalovirus status from the catalog of TCR beta chain sequences, a statistical classification framework was built. A later analysis assigned V and J genes by comparing TCR nucleotide sequences with IMGT/GENE-DB human TR gene sequences. In a later analysis, CDR3 sequences and most-parsimonious VDJ recombination scenarios were assigned using the TCRdist pipeline. A later analysis defined each TCR beta chain by its CDR3 amino acid sequence plus V-gene family, and excluded reads lacking a unique V-gene family. In a later analysis, 500 to 650 highly shared, low-generation-probability nucleotide sequences were removed to address suspected cross-contamination and a sequencing artifact. A later analysis calculated a clonal expansion index for each public chain from normalized within-repertoire ranks of inferred template counts. In a later analysis, generation probabilities were computed using a VDJ recombination model fitted to out-of-frame rearrangements, and the results were checked against IGoR. In a later analysis, TCR-TCR, TCR-HLA and TCR-CMV co-occurrence was scored with hypergeometric tests, and a repertoire-size bias correction was applied to TCR pairs. In a later analysis, false discovery rates were estimated by permuting HLA or CMV assignments 20 times. In a later analysis, co-occurring TCRs were grouped using DBSCAN, and TCRdist sequence similarity was added for clustering within HLA-allele-positive subsets. Co-occurrence clustering excluded repertoires with fewer than 30,000 or more than 120,000 public chains, plus five with anomalous nucleotide sharing. Here the immuneACCESS table is served through TCRdb, limited to in-frame sequences with V and J called. Missing clones are a known gap in these copies; in checked studies unresolved V genes cover under half, and the rest lacks a known reason. V and J calls and clone size are as listed in that table; D and trimming were resolved from the DNA. This sample is represented by about 190,000 clones; over 70% of them were singletons. The ten largest account for 3.8% of the sample.

Broad study findings and their caveats: A total of about 180 TCR beta chains were listed by the study as associated with cytomegalovirus. In vitro tests confirmed that a few of the cytomegalovirus-associated TCR beta chains recognize cytomegalovirus antigens. Only TCR beta chains were sequenced in this cohort, and the absence of alpha or paired-chain data limited detectable features. The 87-base-pair reads could not distinguish some IMGT-functional V segments, including TRBV6-2 and TRBV6-3, so those segments were excluded. In a later analysis, HLA-associated TCR beta chains were found to be more clonally expanded and to have lower generation probabilities than equally common non-associated chains. A further reported finding was that TCR beta sequences accurately predicted the HLA-A and HLA-B alleles for most subjects in the first cohort. Linkage disequilibrium might explain the correlated functional status among segregating V segments, but an unknown experimental factor could not be ruled out. The authors suggested that the approach could potentially be generalized to other disease states and immunological phenotypes. A cluster of highly shared sequence variants was judged likely to represent a technical artifact of the sequencing pipeline. The classifier was reported to diagnose cytomegalovirus status with high specificity and sensitivity in both the original cohort and the validation cohort. Assigning TCR associations to individual alleles was difficult when HLA alleles, especially DR and DQ, strongly co-occurred. Immune exposure information for the cohort was limited to CMV serostatus. In a later genetic analysis, a missense DCLRE1C variant was associated with V-gene and J-gene trimming of TCR beta chains, and the association was replicated in an independent cohort. At a false discovery rate of 0.05, a later analysis linked about 17,000 TCR beta sequences to specific HLA alleles. A later analysis found that most CMV-associated TCR beta chains appeared HLA-restricted, with HLA associations seemingly driven largely by CMV exposure. A later analysis found that TCR association rates varied across HLA loci, with DRB1 alleles showing the most associated TCRs and HLA-C alleles the fewest. The presence/absence analyses assumed that sequencing depth was roughly uniform across donors, and that assumption may not be true. An earlier analysis of 587 of the donors showed that most TCR beta V segments appeared in productive rearrangements either about 87% or about 30% of the time, which broadly matched IMGT annotations. Across donors, most TCR sequences were observed very rarely, whereas some public TCRs were present in many individuals. The earlier analysis of a few hundred of the donors excluded 15 to 20 rarely observed V segments, including chromosome 9 orphons, because counts were too low. Because some donors lacked HLA typing at each locus, the association tests relied only on the typed subset. According to a later analysis, parvovirus B19, influenza, CMV and Epstein-Barr virus appeared linked to several top co-occurrence clusters. A later genetic analysis reported fewer N-insertions in productive TCRs among donors in an Asian-associated ancestry cluster than the approximately 670-donor mean.

Sequences were obtained from PBMCs. This sequence originates from a man aged 45-60 years in good health and CMV-seronegative. The chain is made from TRBV27 and TRBJ1-4, with 8 junctional bases fitting TRBD1. The DNA is TGTGCCAGCAGTCCTTACTCCGACAGGGGCGGTGAAAAACTGTTTTTT. The encoded protein is CASSPYSDRGGEKLFF.